This record concerns one TCR beta chain sequence. This clonotype was observed a handful of times. It lacks a known antigen. Base qualities are missing; no much larger clone stands one base away. To demonstrate the VDJtools post-analysis software, TCR beta repertoires were profiled from the peripheral blood of more than ten young patients with multiple sclerosis. The patients with multiple sclerosis were children and adolescents between roughly 6 and 15 years of age. This sample is drawn from a study of post-analysis software for immune sequencing data (dated by TCRdb to about 2015). Background on the whole study: Relapsing-remitting, secondary progressive and progressive-relapsing multiple sclerosis were recorded as disease courses, and subtype annotation was lacking for some patients. The patient repertoires were compared against 10 to 12 previously published healthy control repertoires obtained from donors aged about 6 to 28 years. A subset of samples was prepared in parallel using single-end sample barcoding, then pooled and co-amplified after Illumina adapter ligation. Study-wide conclusions, independent of this receptor: Direct clustering with F measure revealed strong co-clustering of samples prepared in the same batch, which led to a batch-effect correction. Patients showed significantly higher frequencies than controls for about 5 TRBV segments, among them TRBV5-6, TRBV5-1 and TRBV20-1. The control group was slightly older than the multiple sclerosis patient group. Multiple sclerosis patients had significantly lower normalized Chao1 diversity than controls, a result that suggests substantial peripheral T-cell clonal expansion.

The library was built by means of PCR. Sequencing relied on an Illumina HiSeq 2500. Unique molecular identifiers were incorporated into TCR beta cDNA libraries to reduce PCR and sequencing biases. Roughly 0.5 million cDNA molecules were obtained per 1 to 10 million input T cells, so each molecule approximated one T cell. Patient libraries were prepared and sequenced with the same protocol used for the earlier healthy control dataset. Within a given batch, samples were prepared together, multiplexed and sequenced on the same HiSeq lane. The authors' pipeline ran thus. Raw barcoded reads were processed with MIGEC, and single-read molecular identifier groups were discarded before consensus assembly and CDR3 extraction. Clonotype tables were post-analysed with VDJtools, normalizing diversity by down-sampling all datasets to the smallest sample size. In repertoire overlap clustering, CDR3 amino acid sequences, but not nucleotide sequences, were matched to correct batch-related cross-sample contamination. Starting from the raw public reads, TCRdb applied fastp trimming at Q25, assembled clones with MiXCR and retained in-frame beta chains. Each entry merges the rows of one CDR3 protein and shows their most common DNA and genes. What appears here as the V and J calls and clone size reflects TCRdb's work, not the paper's. Present in this sample are some 890,000 distinct CDR3 sequences, approximately 53% of which were seen just once. Over 4% of the sample goes to the ten largest clones.

Including the terminal cysteine and phenylalanine, the CDR3 comprises 11 residues. The kept DNA is CDR3 alone, 33 bases in frame from the first base. CDR1 MNHEY and CDR2 SVGAGI are derived from the germline V gene. V is clipped by 7 bases and J by 3 bases, and the sequence between their germline boundaries is 6 bases long. Recombination connected TRBV6-5 to TRBJ1-1; the D gene is not confidently resolved. The TCR sequence derives from a girl aged 10 to 17 with multiple sclerosis. Sequencing used blood. The CDR3 corresponds to CASTGDTEAFF. The sequenced DNA: TGTGCCAGCACCGGGGACACTGAAGCTTTCTTT.